The rows below give T cell receptor beta chains drawn from one sample of a study of blood T cell repertoires in COVID-19. Generated by immunoSEQ multiplex PCR, the TCRdb table keeps only in-frame clones and is missing some. The sample includes around 75,000 clones, roughly 90% seen only once; the top ten take 0.5% to 0.7%. Input material: peripheral blood. Receptors were obtained from a man in his fifties or sixties with acute or convalescent COVID-19. Both conserved end residues are part of each CDR3. Fields, in order: D gene, V gene, J gene, clone size, CDR3 DNA, CDR3 protein. A D gene is named only where the DNA matches it firmly. Clone size, where shown, is once, few, many, or a class for clones that have expanded.

>TRBD1|TRBV5-1|TRBJ2-4|-
TGCGCCAGCAGCGGGGGACAGGGAAACATTCAGTACTTC
CASSGGQGNIQYF
>-|TRBV7-9|TRBJ2-7|-
TGTGCCAGCAGCTCGCGTCCCAATGTGCTGAGCTCCTACGAGCAGTACTTC
CASSSRPNVLSSYEQYF
>TRBD1|TRBV6-5|TRBJ1-2|once
TGTGCCAGCAGTCGGGACAGGACGATCTATGGCTACACCTTC
CASSRDRTIYGYTF
>-|TRBV7-9|TRBJ2-2|-
TGTGCCAGCAGCCACGGGTCCATCACCGGGGAGCTGTTTTTT
CASSHGSITGELFF
>-|TRBV29-1|TRBJ1-2|-
TGCAGCGTTCGGACTGATAACTATGGCTACACCTTC
CSVRTDNYGYTF
>-|TRBV5-4|TRBJ2-3|-
TGTGCCAGCAGCGACCGGAGACGCACAGATACGCAGTATTTT
CASSDRRRTDTQYF
>-|TRBV11-2|TRBJ2-7|-
TGTGCCAGCAGACGGGCAGGGCTCAGCTCCTACGAGCAGTACTTC
CASRRAGLSSYEQYF
>TRBD1|TRBV13|TRBJ2-7|-
TGTGCCAGCAGCTATTTTGGACAGGGGTTCGACGAGCAGTACTTC
CASSYFGQGFDEQYF
>-|TRBV29-1|TRBJ2-2|-
TGCAGCGCCACCCGGGATTTTGGCACCGGGGAGCTGTTTTTT
CSATRDFGTGELFF
>TRBD2|TRBV5-1|TRBJ2-1|-
TGCGCCAGCAGCTTGGATGGACTAGCGGGGTACAATGAGCAGTTCTTC
CASSLDGLAGYNEQFF
>TRBD1|TRBV5-6|TRBJ2-7|once
TGTGCCAGCAGCTCGGGACAGACCTACGAGCAGTACTTC
CASSSGQTYEQYF
>-|TRBV2|TRBJ2-3|-
TGTGCCAGCAGACCCACTACACTGAGCACAGATACGCAGTATTTT
CASRPTTLSTDTQYF
>TRBD2|TRBV29-1|TRBJ2-5|-
TGCAGCGTTGTTTTTAGCGGGGTCGAGACCCAGTACTTC
CSVVFSGVETQYF
>TRBD1|TRBV19|TRBJ1-2|-
TGTGCCAGTAGTAGTACCGGGACAGGGGGACCCTATGGCTACACCTTC
CASSSTGTGGPYGYTF
>-|TRBV7-3|TRBJ2-3|-
TGTGCCAGCAGCCGAGGACGGGAAGATACGCAGTATTTT
CASSRGREDTQYF
>TRBD2|TRBV15|TRBJ2-7|-
TGTGCCACCAGCAGAGATAGCCTCGGGTTGGCGGGAGACGAGCAGTACTTC
CATSRDSLGLAGDEQYF
>TRBD2|TRBV11-1|TRBJ2-7|many
TGTGCCAGCAGCTTACTAGCGGGTGAGCAGTACTTC
CASSLLAGEQYF
>TRBD2|TRBV5-4|TRBJ2-2|-
TGTGCCAGCAGCCTGGGACTAGCGGGGAACACCGGGGAGCTGTTTTTT
CASSLGLAGNTGELFF
>-|TRBV5-8|TRBJ2-7|-
TGTGCCAGCAGCTTGGGCTCAGGGGCCTTATCCTACGAGCAGTACTTC
CASSLGSGALSYEQYF
>-|TRBV5-8|TRBJ1-4|-
TGTGCCAGCAGCTTGGACCATTCTCTAGGGGGAAATGAAAAACTGTTTTTT
CASSLDHSLGGNEKLFF
>-|TRBV5-1|TRBJ2-7|-
TGCGCCAGCAGCCCACCTTGGGGGGACGAGCAGTACTTC
CASSPPWGDEQYF
>-|TRBV5-1|TRBJ2-2|-
TGCGCCAGCAGCTTGATGACAGCCAACCCCCTCGGGGAGCTGTTTTTT
CASSLMTANPLGELFF
>-|TRBV18|TRBJ1-2|-
TGTGCCAGCTCACCCGGGACGGGAGGTTATGGCTACACCTTC
CASSPGTGGYGYTF
>TRBD2|TRBV6-2/TRBV6-3|TRBJ2-3|-
TGTGCCAGCAGTTACGGGCTAGCGGGCACAGATACGCAGTATTTT
CASSYGLAGTDTQYF
>TRBD2|TRBV5-1|TRBJ2-3|once
TGCGCCAGCAGCGCGCAACTAGCGGGTACTGGGACAGATACGCAGTATTTT
CASSAQLAGTGTDTQYF
>TRBD1|TRBV10-3|TRBJ2-3|-
TGTGCCATCAGTGAAACAGGGGAAGATACGCAGTATTTT
CAISETGEDTQYF
>TRBD1|TRBV29-1|TRBJ1-5|-
TGCAGCGTTGGACAGGGGGATCAGCCCCAGCATTTT
CSVGQGDQPQHF
>TRBD2|TRBV27|TRBJ2-3|-
TGTGCCAGCAGTTTAGCGGGAGGGAGCATAGATACGCAGTATTTT
CASSLAGGSIDTQYF
>TRBD1|TRBV7-9|TRBJ2-1|-
TGTGCCAGCACCTTCCAGCCAGGGGGCTACTACAATGAGCAGTTCTTC
CASTFQPGGYYNEQFF
>TRBD1|TRBV3-1/TRBV3-2|TRBJ1-1|-
TGTGCCAGCAGCGCAAAGCAAGGGGGCCGAACTGAAGCTTTCTTT
CASSAKQGGRTEAFF
>TRBD1|TRBV5-1|TRBJ2-5|-
TGCGCCAGCAGCTTTACAGGGGGCCGGGAGACCCAGTACTTC
CASSFTGGRETQYF
>-|TRBV9|TRBJ2-3|-
TGTGCCAGCAGCGCCCATACTAGGTCAGATACGCAGTATTTT
CASSAHTRSDTQYF
>-|TRBV4-2|TRBJ2-2|-
TGTGCCAGCAGCCAACGTGCGGGGGAGCTGTTTTTT
CASSQRAGELFF
>TRBD1|TRBV7-9|TRBJ2-7|-
TGTGCCAGCAGCTTAGCAGGGGGCGTCACCTACGAGCAGTACTTC
CASSLAGGVTYEQYF
>-|TRBV28|TRBJ2-1|-
TGTGCCAGCACTGAGGGGACATTGGGACGATACAATGAGCAGTTCTTC
CASTEGTLGRYNEQFF
>TRBD1|TRBV7-3|TRBJ1-6|-
TGTGCCAGCAGCCAAGGGACAGTGAATTCACCCCTCCACTTT
CASSQGTVNSPLHF
>TRBD1|TRBV3-1/TRBV3-2|TRBJ2-7|-
TGTGCCAGCTGCTCCGGGACAGGGATCGAGCAGTACTTC
CASCSGTGIEQYF
>TRBD1|TRBV19|TRBJ2-1|-
TGTGCCAGTAGTATAGTTACAGGGGGCTTATCAGTGTACAATGAGCAGTTCTTC
CASSIVTGGLSVYNEQFF
>-|TRBV6-5|TRBJ2-1|-
TGTGCCAGCAGTTCCCAACAGGGAAGGAATATCCATGAGCAGTTCTTC
CASSSQQGRNIHEQFF
>-|TRBV7-9|TRBJ2-1|-
TGTGCCAGCAGCTTATTGAGGCTAGCTTCGGATGAGCAGTTCTTC
CASSLLRLASDEQFF
>-|TRBV2|TRBJ1-2|-
TGTGCCAGCAGCCTACAGGGTACGGCTAACTATGGCTACACCTTC
CASSLQGTANYGYTF
>-|TRBV27|TRBJ1-6|-
TGTGCCAGCAGACCGGGCTCCTATAATTCACCCCTCCACTTT
CASRPGSYNSPLHF
>TRBD2|TRBV27|TRBJ2-3|-
TGTGCCAGCAGTAACGGACTAGCGGGAGGGCCCTTGCACACAGATACGCAGTATTTT
CASSNGLAGGPLHTDTQYF
>-|TRBV20-1|TRBJ2-5|-
TGCAGTGCGAGTTCCGGGACACTTGCTGGGGGGACCCAGTACTTC
CSASSGTLAGGTQYF
>TRBD1|TRBV5-6|TRBJ2-7|once
TGTGCCAGCAGCCGGGACAGCAGGACCTACGAGCAGTACTTC
CASSRDSRTYEQYF
>-|TRBV29-1|TRBJ1-1|-
TGCAGCGTTGACAGGGCTGGGGACACTGAAGCTTTCTTT
CSVDRAGDTEAFF
>TRBD1|TRBV4-1|TRBJ2-7|few
TGCGCCAGCAGCCCGGGACAGGGGATAGACTACGAGCAGTACTTC
CASSPGQGIDYEQYF
>TRBD1|TRBV6-5|TRBJ2-1|-
TGTGCCAGCAGTAGTTACAGGGGCGGAGAGCAGTTCTTC
CASSSYRGGEQFF
>-|TRBV6-1|TRBJ1-4|-
TGTGCCAGCAGCCTTTCCGGACAGACTAATGAAAAACTGTTTTTT
CASSLSGQTNEKLFF
>-|TRBV28|TRBJ1-5|-
TGTGCCACCCTCACAGGAATCAATCAGCCCCAGCATTTT
CATLTGINQPQHF
>TRBD2|TRBV27|TRBJ2-3|-
TGTGCCAGCAAAAAGGCGGCGGGACTAATCACAGATACGCAGTATTTT
CASKKAAGLITDTQYF